This TCR beta chain was identified during a study of beta chain features in type 1 diabetes. The investigators reverse transcribed all of the isolated RNA, so they sequenced expressed TCRB transcripts. The protocol was immunoSEQ multiplex PCR, while the TCRdb copy is restricted to in-frame clones and leaves out a portion. Of 600,000 or so clones listed, 11% to 15% are singletons. As concerns this clone: The antigen is unknown.

Whole-study results and caveats: Shortening of TCRB CDR3s, moderate but significant, appeared in all four CD4+ subsets of Type 1 diabetes patients.

The germline V and J ends were trimmed by 7 bases and 4 bases, with 19 bases remaining between them. The CDR3 sequence is 15 residues long. CDR1 is MNHEY, CDR2 SVGAGI, per germline. The specimen sequenced was naive CD4+ T cells from blood. The TCR sequence derives from a man younger than 35 with type 1 diabetes. This chain uses TRBV6-5 with TRBJ1-2, with D uncertain. CDR3 protein: CASNARASLLYGYTF. The CDR3 region has the DNA TGTGCCAGCAACGCCCGGGCCAGTCTCCTCTATGGCTACACCTTC.